The clone carrying this T cell receptor beta chain was seen ten or more times. The sample is drawn from a study of T cells in Graves' hyperthyroidism and ophthalmopathy. RNA transcripts served as the template for amplifying TCR beta CDR3 regions. With the HTBI primer set, the TCR CDR3 went through a first round of RT-PCR. MiXCR, applied by TCRdb to the multiplex PCR reads, yields one record per CDR3 protein. The profile shows 470,000 or so distinct CDR3 sequences, roughly 20% of them singletons. The CDR3 extends over 11 amino acids. CDR1 is GTSNPN, CDR2 SVGIG, per germline (reference sequence). The V end was cut by 1 base, the J end by 4 bases, with 4 bases between.

V gene TRBV30 combines with J gene TRBJ2-5, with D unresolved. Input material: blood. This TCR derives from a man aged 18 to 30 with Graves' hyperthyroidism. For the CDR3, the DNA is TGTGCCTGGAGTGGACGAGAGACCCAGTACTTC. It yields the protein CAWSGRETQYF. The whole variable domain, remainder taken from reference TRBV30 and TRBJ2-5, is SQTIHQWPATLVQPVGSPLSLECTVEGTSNPNLYWYRQAAGRGLQLLFYSVGIGQISSEVPQNLSASRPQDRQFILSSKKLLLSDSGFYLCAWSGRETQYFGPGTRLLVL.